The 8 T cell receptor beta chains reported below all come from one sample, sequenced in a study of OX40 agonist ivuxolimab in advanced cancers. TCRdb keeps only in-frame clones here, not all; method: immunoSEQ multiplex PCR. Of about 100,000 clones listed, 94% are singletons. The source was CD4+ or CD8+ T cells sorted from blood, collected in a trial of the OX40 agonist ivuxolimab. Every receptor here comes from an adult with an advanced solid tumor such as melanoma, head and neck, liver or kidney cancer.

The CDR3 sequence is CASSFVGANYGYTF. The CDR3 bases are TGTGCCAGCAGCTTTGTCGGGGCTAACTATGGCTACACCTTC. This chain links TRBV7-9 with TRBJ1-2; the D is unclear. From germline, CDR1 is SEHNR and CDR2 FQNEAQ (reference sequence). Trimming left V 3 bases short and J 0 bases short, with 8 bases between. The CDR3 covers 14 residues.

The chain employs TRBV18 and TRBJ2-5, with TRBD2 matching 9 bases. V was clipped by 5 bases and J by 5 bases; unmatched bases: 3. The CDR3 consists of 13 residues. Per germline, CDR1 KGHSH and CDR2 LQKENI. The CDR3 is CASSTTSGETQYF. For the CDR3, the DNA is TGTGCCAGCTCAACGACTAGCGGCGAGACCCAGTACTTC.

V usage is TRBV9 and J usage is TRBJ1-2; 8 bases line up with TRBD1. There are 16 residues in the CDR3. The germline gives CDR1 SGDLS, CDR2 YYNGEE. Trimming took 5 bases from V and 2 from J; bases not matched to a gene: 11. The CDR3, as DNA: TGTGCCAGCAGAGACCCCGGACAGGGCCCGAACTATGGCTACACCTTC. The encoded protein is CASRDPGQGPNYGYTF.

The J gene is TRBJ2-3, the V gene TRBV9, with TRBD2 matching 7 bases. The CDR3 is 16 residues long. V trimming: 4 bases; J trimming: 6 bases; junction bases outside the gene matches: 14. In germline, CDR1 is SGDLS, CDR2 YYNGEE. CDR3 sequence (DNA): TGTGCCAGCAGCCCCGGGGGAGGGACTCTCTTGGATACGCAGTATTTT. It yields the protein CASSPGGGTLLDTQYF.

The genes are TRBV5-6 and TRBJ1-1; D is possibly TRBD1 (6 bases). From germline, CDR1 is SGHDT and CDR2 YYEEEE. V lost 2 bases and J 3 bases, leaving 11 bases between the germline ends. The CDR3 has 14 amino acids. The CDR3 sequence: CASSFQGRDTEAFF. The DNA for the CDR3 is TGTGCCAGCAGCTTCCAGGGGAGGGACACTGAAGCTTTCTTT.

CDR3 region: CASGATKNIQYF. The CDR3 nucleotides read TGTGCCAGCGGAGCGACCAAAAACATTCAGTACTTC. The chain combines TRBV6-5 with TRBJ2-4; D not resolved. CDR3 length equals 12 residues. V was pared by 8 bases and J by 2 bases, with 7 bases between. Germline V CDR1 and CDR2: MNHEY, SVGAGI.

This chain connects TRBV15 to TRBJ1-5, with D possibly TRBD1 on 5 matching bases. V gave up 2 bases and J gave up 3 bases, with 8 bases separating them. The germline V gene encodes CDR1 LNHNV and CDR2 YYDKDF (reference sequence). The CDR3 is 14 amino acids. CDR3 sequence (DNA): TGTGCCACCAGCAGACAGGGAATCAATCAGCCCCAGCATTTT. As protein: CATSRQGINQPQHF.

CDR3 residues: CASSPPRGSSGAYEQYF. The CDR3 nucleotides read TGTGCCAGCTCACCACCGAGAGGGTCTAGCGGGGCCTACGAGCAGTACTTC. The gene calls are TRBV18 and TRBJ2-7, with 9 positions matching TRBD2. CDR1 KGHSH and CDR2 LQKENI come from the germline V gene. V dropped 0 bases and J dropped 2; count of bases not matched to a gene: 8. The CDR3 has 17 residues.